These 30 T cell receptor beta chains originate from one sample sequenced in a study of cytomegalovirus exposure and HLA in healthy donors. Primers included in the PCR were 60 Vbeta and 13 Jbeta primers. This table comes from immunoSEQ multiplex PCR, and its TCRdb copy is limited to in-frame clones, with some not included. The table records approximately 150,000 clones, around four fifths of them present only once. The sequenced sample consisted of PBMCs. The receptors were sampled from a woman in her fifties or sixties in good health and CMV-seronegative.

This clone was observed a handful of times. This chain joins TRBV5-4 and TRBJ1-1; the D gene is possibly TRBD1 (5 bases). The CDR3 totals 13 residues. Trimming took 3 bases from V and 3 from J, leaving 9 bases between them. CDR1 is SGHNT, CDR2 YYREEE, per germline (reference sequence). This chain's CDR3 is CASSSDTHTEAFF. The CDR3 region has the DNA TGTGCCAGCAGCTCGGACACCCACACTGAAGCTTTCTTT.

The chain employs TRBV7-9 and TRBJ2-7, with TRBD1 identical over 7 bases. CDR3 length equals 14 residues. The germline gives CDR1 SEHNR, CDR2 FQNEAQ (reference sequence). V was pared by 5 bases and J by 1 base, with 5 bases of the junction left unmatched. The CDR3 nucleotides are TGTGCCAGCAGCGAAAGGGGACAGTCCTACGAGCAGTACTTC. It yields the protein CASSERGQSYEQYF.

CDR3 residues: CASTRGYGQGDTEAFF. CDR3 DNA sequence: TGTGCCAGCACCCGTGGGTATGGACAGGGTGACACTGAAGCTTTCTTT. This rearrangement joins TRBV11-1 to TRBJ1-1; the match to TRBD1 covers 8 bases. This CDR3 contains 16 residues. Germline V gene sequence: CDR1 SGHAT, CDR2 FQDESV (reference sequence). Trimming cost V 7 bases and J 3 bases; bases outside gene matches: 13.

CDR3 amino acids: CASSLTGLEQYF. Written as DNA, the CDR3 is TGCGCCAGCAGCCTGACAGGGCTCGAGCAGTACTTC. The chain joins TRBV5-1 to TRBJ2-7, with 7 bases aligning to TRBD1. CDR1 and CDR2 (germline): SGHRS, YFSETQ. V dropped 4 bases and J dropped 6; count of bases not matched to a gene: 4. The CDR3 is 12 residues long.

The V and J genes are TRBV28 and TRBJ2-7, with D hard to call. Germline V gene sequence: CDR1 MDHEN, CDR2 SYDVKM. The V gene lost 6 bases and the J gene lost 5 bases, with 17 bases spanning the gap. This CDR3 is 14 amino acids long. The DNA for the CDR3 is TGTGCCAGCAGAAAAATTCTAGGTTCCCACGAGCAGTACTTC. It yields the protein CASRKILGSHEQYF. Combining the CDR3 with reference TRBV28 and TRBJ2-7 gives the whole variable domain DVKVTQSSRYLVKRTGEKVFLECVQDMDHENMFWYRQDPGLGLRLIYFSYDVKMKEKGDIPEGYSVSREKKERFSLILESASTNQTSMYLCASRKILGSHEQYFGPGTRLTVT.

V is TRBV6-6 and J is TRBJ1-3, with unresolved D. Germline assignment: CDR1 MNHNY and CDR2 SVGAGI (reference sequence). This CDR3 is built from 13 residues. V was shortened by 10 bases and J by 0 bases, with 10 bases between the two germline ends. The CDR3 protein is CATSGISGNTIYF. In nucleotides, the CDR3 is TGTGCCACGTCGGGGATCTCTGGAAACACCATATATTTT.

The V gene is TRBV5-6, the J gene TRBJ2-7; maybe TRBD2 (5 bases). The CDR3 sequence is 16 residues long. CDR1 SGHDT and CDR2 YYEEEE come from the germline V gene. V was shortened by 4 bases and J by 0 bases, with 17 bases between the two germline ends. The CDR3 spells CASSINPTGISYEQYF. CDR3 bases: TGTGCCAGCAGCATAAACCCGACCGGGATCTCCTACGAGCAGTACTTC. The full variable domain, rest sourced from reference TRBV5-6 and TRBJ2-7, is DAGVTQSPTHLIKTRGQQVTLRCSPKSGHDTVSWYQQALGQGPQFIFQYYEEEERQRGNFPDRFSGHQFPNYSSELNVNALLLGDSALYLCASSINPTGISYEQYFGPGTRLTVT.

A remark on this clone: Other DNA sequences from this sample encode an identical CDR3 as well. This chain uses TRBV5-4 with TRBJ2-7, with D maybe TRBD1 (5 bases). V was pared by 2 bases and J by 0 bases, with 12 bases between. Germline-derived CDR1 and CDR2 are SGHNT and YYREEE (reference sequence). This CDR3 is built from 15 residues. CDR3 loop: CASSFNRHASYEQYF. As DNA, the CDR3 is TGTGCCAGCAGCTTCAACAGGCATGCCTCCTACGAGCAGTACTTC.

This rearrangement joins TRBV27 to TRBJ1-2; D may be TRBD1 (5 bases). Germline V CDR1 and CDR2: MNHEY, SMNVEV (reference sequence). V was cut by 4 bases and J by 2 bases, with 11 bases left in between. The CDR3 is made up of 14 amino acids. CDR3 loop: CASSSSPGNYGYTF. Written as DNA, the CDR3 is TGTGCCAGCAGTTCATCCCCAGGGAACTATGGCTACACCTTC.

The chain couples TRBV5-1 to TRBJ1-1, with 9 bases fitting TRBD1. The CDR3 extends over 14 amino acids. Germline V lookup: CDR1 SGHRS, CDR2 YFSETQ. V lost 0 bases, J lost 7 bases, and 4 bases stayed unmatched. DNA of the CDR3: TGCGCCAGCAGCTTGGCGGGACAGGGTCATGAAGCTTTCTTT. Its translation: CASSLAGQGHEAFF.

The V call is TRBV5-6, the J call TRBJ1-1, with TRBD1 as a possible D gene (5 bases). Germline CDR1 and CDR2: SGHDT and YYEEEE. Trimming removed 0 bases from V and 0 bases from J, with 12 bases in between. The CDR3 has 16 amino acids. CDR3 protein: CASSLGGGTLNTEAFF. The CDR3 DNA reads as TGTGCCAGCAGCTTGGGGGGGGGTACTCTGAACACTGAAGCTTTCTTT.

This chain uses TRBV19 with TRBJ1-1; 9 nucleotides match TRBD1. Germline V lookup: CDR1 LNHDA, CDR2 SQIVND (reference sequence). The length of the CDR3 is 13 residues. With 4 bases clipped from V and 6 bases from J, the junction kept 3 bases outside the gene matches. Written as DNA, the CDR3 is TGTGCCAGTAGTACCCGGGACAGGGCTGAAGCTTTCTTT. This gives the protein CASSTRDRAEAFF.

A note on this clone: Within the sample, other DNA sequences also encode this same CDR3. The J gene is TRBJ1-2, the V gene TRBV29-1; 9 bases agree with TRBD1. V shed 5 bases, J shed 5 bases, and the junction held 3 bases outside the gene matches. Per germline, CDR1 SQVTM and CDR2 ANQGSEA. The CDR3 consists of 12 residues. The CDR3 DNA reads TGCAGCGTTTCGGACAGGGGATATGGCTACACCTTC. It encodes CSVSDRGYGYTF.

This clone showed up just a few times. In nucleotides, the CDR3 is TGTGCCAGCAGCCTAGGACAGGGGGCTGGACGGTACGAGCAGTACTTC. It is translated as CASSLGQGAGRYEQYF. The chain combines TRBV7-2 with TRBJ2-7, with TRBD1 matching over 11 bases. The CDR3 length is 16 residues. Germline V gene data show CDR1 as SGHTA and CDR2 as FQGNSA. With V trimmed by 5 bases and J by 4 bases, 10 bases remained unmatched.

This chain links TRBV27 with TRBJ2-7; D possibly corresponds to TRBD1 (6 bases). V lost 4 bases and J lost 6, with 16 bases in between. Germline values: CDR1 MNHEY, CDR2 SMNVEV (reference sequence). The CDR3 runs to 14 residues. The CDR3 coding sequence is TGTGCCAGCAGTTCGAACAGGGAATACAGCGAGCAGTACTTC. Amino acid sequence: CASSSNREYSEQYF.

The V and J genes are TRBV19 and TRBJ2-1; TRBD2 matches 9 bases. The J segment lost 8 bases and the V segment lost 4 bases, leaving 6 bases of the junction unmatched. CDR1 and CDR2 (germline): LNHDA, SQIVND (reference sequence). The CDR3 is made up of 14 amino acids. In DNA form, the CDR3 reads TGTGCCAGTAGTAATAGCGGGAGACGGGATGAGCAGTTCTTC. Protein sequence: CASSNSGRRDEQFF.

J is TRBJ2-2 and V is TRBV7-9, with D unclear. CDR1 and CDR2 from the germline V gene are SEHNR and FQNEAQ (reference sequence). V dropped 1 base and J dropped 1 base, with 7 bases sitting between them. The CDR3 length is 15 residues. The CDR3 loop is CASSLVGGNTGELFF. CDR3 coding DNA: TGTGCCAGCAGCTTAGTCGGTGGGAACACCGGGGAGCTGTTTTTT.

The chain carries TRBV28 and TRBJ1-5, with D unresolved. There are 15 residues in the CDR3. Trimming took off 2 bases at V and 0 bases at J, with 8 bases between the two ends. The germline CDR1 and CDR2 sequences are MDHEN and SYDVKM. The CDR3 coding sequence is TGTGCCAGCAGTTTAACGGACTATAGCAATCAGCCCCAGCATTTT. Translating it yields CASSLTDYSNQPQHF.

This clone was picked up a small number of times. This chain joins TRBV5-6 and TRBJ2-3; no reliable D call. With 2 bases removed from V and 3 bases from J, the gap between germline ends came to 13 bases. The CDR3 covers 15 residues. The germline CDR1 and CDR2 sequences are SGHDT and YYEEEE. The CDR3 coding sequence is TGTGCCAGCAGCTTAGGTGCGGTTAAGACAGATACGCAGTATTTT. Protein product: CASSLGAVKTDTQYF.

This chain uses TRBV29-1 with TRBJ2-3; 8 bases are a match to TRBD2. Germline V gene sequence: CDR1 SQVTM, CDR2 ANQGSEA. V shed 1 base, J shed 0 bases, and the junction held 18 bases outside the gene matches. The CDR3 extends over 20 amino acids. The CDR3 DNA is TGCAGCGTTGAAGGGGCGGTGGGACTAGTGCAACTCACTAGCACAGATACGCAGTATTTT. Its translation is CSVEGAVGLVQLTSTDTQYF.

This clone was counted only a few times. V is TRBV19 and J is TRBJ1-6; D ambiguous. There are 13 residues in the CDR3. CDR1 LNHDA and CDR2 SQIVND come from the germline V gene (reference sequence). V lost 0 bases and J lost 12, with 9 bases in between. CDR3 region: CASSIDRERPLHF. The CDR3 nucleotides read TGTGCCAGTAGTATAGATCGGGAACGACCCCTCCACTTT.

The chain has TRBV4-3 and TRBJ1-6; D gene uncertain. The CDR3 has 16 residues. V was cut by 0 bases and J by 6 bases, with 12 bases left in between. Germline CDR1 reads LGHNA; CDR2 reads YSLEER. The CDR3 reads CASSQDNAALNSPLHF. In nucleotides, the CDR3 is TGCGCCAGCAGCCAAGATAACGCGGCACTTAATTCACCCCTCCACTTT.

The chain is built from TRBV18 and TRBJ2-7; D possibly corresponds to TRBD1 (5 bases). Trimming stripped 3 bases from V and 3 bases from J, with 15 bases between. Germline-derived CDR1 and CDR2 are KGHSH and LQKENI. The CDR3 runs to 15 residues. The CDR3 loop reads CASSPQGPLVYEQYF. CDR3 nucleotide sequence: TGTGCCAGCTCACCTCAGGGCCCGTTAGTCTACGAGCAGTACTTC.

CDR3 DNA sequence: TGTGCCAGCAGCTTAGTAGCGGGGGGTATAGATACGCAGTATTTT. This encodes CASSLVAGGIDTQYF. The chain uses TRBV7-2 and TRBJ2-3; 10 bases are shared with TRBD2. Trimming at V came to 1 base and at J to 5 bases, leaving 3 bases not matched to a gene. CDR1 and CDR2 from the germline V gene are SGHTA and FQGNSA. This CDR3 comprises 15 residues.

This clone was counted a single time. One end of the junction fails to match germline, which may point to a read error. This chain links TRBV7-7 with TRBJ1-3; 9 bases fit TRBD1. CDR3 size: 13 residues. The germline CDR1 and CDR2 sequences are SSHAT and FNYEAQ (reference sequence). CDR3 sequence reads: CASSLGQGYTIYF. DNA of the CDR3: TGTGCTAGCAGCCTGGGACAGGGCTACACCATATATTTT.

This chain uses TRBV5-1 with TRBJ1-2; 8 bases match TRBD1. CDR3 length equals 16 residues. Per the germline V gene, CDR1 is SGHRS and CDR2 is YFSETQ. Germline trimming cut 3 bases from V and 0 bases from J; bases unmatched to any gene: 7. The CDR3 loop reads CASSSQGGTANYGYTF. In DNA, the CDR3 is TGCGCCAGCAGCTCACAGGGGGGAACAGCTAACTATGGCTACACCTTC.

The CDR3 nucleotides read TGTGCCAGCAGCTACTCCGGGACAGTCTATGGCTACACCTTC. Protein product: CASSYSGTVYGYTF. The chain recombines TRBV7-2 with TRBJ1-2, with TRBD1 identical over 7 bases. CDR3 length: 14 amino acids. Germline V CDR1 and CDR2: SGHTA, FQGNSA. With 4 bases clipped from V and 4 bases from J, the junction kept 6 bases outside the gene matches.

The chain combines TRBV18 with TRBJ2-7; 9 nucleotides align to TRBD1. The germline V gene encodes CDR1 KGHSH and CDR2 LQKENI. The CDR3 is made up of 14 amino acids. Trimming at V came to 4 bases and at J to 3 bases, leaving 4 bases not matched to a gene. CDR3 coding DNA: TGTGCCAGCTCACACTCGACAGGGGGCTACGAGCAGTACTTC. It codes for CASSHSTGGYEQYF.

V usage is TRBV28 and J usage is TRBJ1-1; tentatively, D is TRBD1 (6 bases). This CDR3 is 15 amino acids long. CDR1 and CDR2 (germline): MDHEN, SYDVKM. Trimming left V 10 bases short and J 2 bases short, with 20 bases between. CDR3 residues: CATQSRRGANTEAFF. In DNA form, the CDR3 reads TGTGCCACCCAAAGCCGTCGGGGGGCCAACACTGAAGCTTTCTTT.

The rearrangement links TRBV9 to TRBJ2-1; TRBD2 matches 8 bases. CDR3 length: 17 amino acids. V lost 0 bases to trimming and J lost 0 bases; unmatched junction nucleotides: 5. The germline V gene has CDR1 SGDLS and CDR2 YYNGEE. In DNA form, the CDR3 reads TGTGCCAGCAGCGTAGAATCCAGCGGGAGCTCCTACAATGAGCAGTTCTTC. This translates into CASSVESSGSSYNEQFF.